The entry below describes one T cell receptor beta chain. The antigen it recognizes is unknown. No base quality values were provided; no much bigger clone lies one nucleotide off. This sample stems from a study of shared clonotypes between healthy human individuals (TCRdb year 2020). Study-wide context: The cohort comprised two women and a few men aged 18 to 49 years. Per donor, three plates each were used for CD4 naive and CD4 memory, two for CD8 naive, and one for CD8 memory. The study deeply sequenced blood TCR repertoires of five healthy adults to estimate repertoire size and the extent of clonotype sharing between individuals. Each donor's leukapheresis produced roughly between about 0.9 and 9.5 billion PBMCs. Different laboratories and diverse techniques were used to prepare libraries and sequence TCR repertoires, to increase sequencing depth and limit assay-specific biases. Beyond this particular receptor, the publication reports: Estimated clonotype richness was generally larger for naive than for memory subsets. The small number of donors limited the genetic and exposure-history diversity represented. When several donors were compared, the shared fraction of clonotypes was around 5% for naive CD4, 3% to 4% for naive CD8, 2% to 2.5% for memory CD4, and 0.4% for memory CD8. Based on pairwise subsampling, the degree of clonotype sharing among donors was expected to be affected by sequencing depth. Sampling was restricted to blood, and TCR repertoires in tissues likely differ from the TCR repertoires found in blood. Even with the large sequencing depth, rarefaction of the sorted-subset datasets indicated that sequencing was incomplete. Clonotypes shared by all four sorted-subset donors showed higher generation probabilities than non-shared clonotypes.

The germline V gene supplies CDR1 MGHRA and CDR2 YSYEKL. From V the trimming removes 4 bases and from J it removes 4 bases, while the gene matches leave 15 bases of the junction unaccounted for. Including the terminal cysteine and phenylalanine, the CDR3 comprises 17 residues. Only the CDR3 DNA is retained, 51 bases long and in frame from the first base. Healthy HIV-negative adults with no recently reported acute infections or vaccinations were included as donors. All donors were Caucasian adults living in Nashville, Tennessee, USA. CD4+ T cells were enriched by magnetic negative selection; naive cells were then positively selected on CD45RA, and the negative fraction formed the memory subset. Blood was obtained by leukapheresis, after which PBMCs were separated by Ficoll-Histopaque density gradient centrifugation and cryopreserved in liquid nitrogen vapor phase. Analytical flow cytometry was used to check the purity and quantity of every magnetically sorted T cell population. Genomic DNA was isolated from every sorted fraction and measured by UV absorbance on a Nanodrop 2000c.

TCR CDR3 regions were amplified from genomic DNA by multiplex PCR using the deep immunoSEQ assay. Extracted genomic DNA from each cell subset was spread evenly across all wells of several immunoSEQ 96-well plates, with each plate serving as a replicate. For sorted subsets, approximately 210 ng genomic DNA, equal to 25,000 to 35,000 T cell genomes, was loaded into each replicate PCR. The purified libraries were quantified using a Qubit 3.0 fluorometer, sized with a Bioanalyzer 2100, and then quantified again using the KAPA Library Quantification kit. Every immunoSEQ 96-well plate was sequenced on a dedicated single-read 150-cycle Illumina NextSeq 550 flow cell. The paper's data handling went like this. Because the immunoSEQ output held only junctional sequences and lacked quality scores, the filtering could not match the filtering applied to full-length reads. To assign V/J genes and CDR3, sequences were annotated against IMGT germline references using PyIR, a Python wrapper for IgBLAST v1.9. Reads were filtered out if the reads had weak V/J assignments (E-value above 1e-6), no CDR3, stop codons, out-of-frame junctions, or ambiguous translated residues. V3J clonotypes were defined as sequences sharing the same inferred V gene, J gene, and CDR3 amino acid sequence. Percentage overlap between repertoires was calculated by dividing the number of shared unique clonotypes by the size of the smaller repertoire. Three approaches were used to assess repertoire richness: RTK rarefaction, the Chao1 estimator, and Recon v2.1 estimates of unobserved clonotypes. OLGA was used to compute generation probabilities for all TCRbeta clonotypes that the gDNA method yielded from a few donors. TCRdb obtained this table from immuneACCESS and retained in-frame rearrangements with V and J assigned. These tables miss some clones; where compared with another copy, unresolved V genes account for less than half of the shortfall, and the remainder is unexplained. Clone size and V and J calls were adopted from that table, with D and trimming inferred from the DNA. The sample includes roughly 1.4 million clones, with approximately 98.5% observed a single time. About 0.4% of the sample is in the top ten clones.

The V and J genes are TRBV4-1 and TRBJ1-1, with 7 middle bases fitting TRBD1. The origin of this receptor is a man younger than 45 in good health. The sample comprised naive CD4+ T cells sorted from blood. The cell subset or site label here, explained by the study, means: CD45RA+ positively selected. The CDR3 reads CASSLPRGGHFGTEAFF. At the DNA level, the sequence is TGCGCCAGCAGCCTCCCGCGAGGGGGCCACTTCGGCACTGAAGCTTTCTTT.